These 22 T cell receptor beta chains were all obtained from the same sample, sequenced in a study of CD8 T cells in ankylosing spondylitis. TCRdb independently ran MiXCR on the 5' RACE reads; one entry per CDR3 protein. The sample has roughly 440,000 distinct CDR3 sequences; 17% are singletons. Study-level points and caveats: What appeared characteristic of ankylosing spondylitis blood was a TCR beta motif of eight highly homologous variants.

Their antigens remain unidentified. Specimen: blood, either unsorted or a sorted T cell fraction (not recorded which). The receptor set was obtained from a male donor with ankylosing spondylitis.

Many counts were recorded for this clonotype. The chain carries TRBV7-2 and TRBJ1-5; tentative D call: TRBD1 (5 bases). V was cut by 7 bases and J by 4 bases, with 14 bases left in between. CDR3 length equals 14 residues. Germline assignment: CDR1 SGHTA and CDR2 FQGNSA. This chain's CDR3 is CASNVGTVNQPQHF. CDR3 DNA: TGTGCCAGCAACGTAGGGACGGTAAATCAGCCCCAGCATTTT.

This chain links TRBV18 with TRBJ1-1, with D perhaps matching TRBD1 (6 bases). V was cut by 3 bases and J by 4 bases, with 21 bases left in between. Germline CDR1 is KGHSH and CDR2 is LQKENI. This CDR3 region has 17 residues. The CDR3 region is CASSPDRPPDLGTEAFF. The CDR3 nucleotides read TGTGCCAGCTCACCTGACAGGCCCCCCGACCTGGGCACTGAAGCTTTCTTT.

In this sample, this clonotype turned up a few times. This chain uses TRBV5-1 with TRBJ1-2, with a weak D call TRBD1 (6 bases). Germline CDR1 SGHRS, CDR2 YFSETQ. CDR3 length: 12 amino acids. Trimming removed 2 bases at V and 8 bases at J, with 10 bases between. The CDR3 loop reads CASSFSGAGYTF. The CDR3 coding sequence is TGCGCCAGCAGCTTTTCGGGGGCCGGCTACACCTTC.

The chain couples TRBV25-1 to TRBJ2-1; D may be TRBD1 (6 bases). The length of the CDR3 is 17 residues. Trimming shortened V by 2 bases and J by 0 bases, and 14 bases separated the two germline ends. The V gene's germline CDR1 is MGHDK and CDR2 SYGVNS. The CDR3 spells CASSEDGGVDSYNEQFF. In nucleotides, the CDR3 is TGTGCCAGCAGTGAAGATGGGGGCGTCGACTCCTACAATGAGCAGTTCTTC.

This clonotype has only a few counts. This chain joins TRBV11-3 and TRBJ1-4, with unresolved D. With 6 bases removed from V and 3 bases from J, the gap between germline ends came to 17 bases. The CDR3 contains 16 residues. Germline V gives CDR1 SGHNT, CDR2 YENEEA. The CDR3 bases are TGTGCCAGCAGGGAAGGGTCCGGCAGATCTAATGAAAAACTGTTTTTT. Residues: CASREGSGRSNEKLFF.

The chain has TRBV25-1 and TRBJ1-6; D unclear. This CDR3 spans 13 amino acids. Trimming removed 3 bases at V and 10 bases at J, with 10 bases between. Per the germline V gene, CDR1 is MGHDK and CDR2 is SYGVNS. In DNA form, the CDR3 reads TGTGCCAGCAGTGATGGGCTCGGGTCACCCCTCCACTTT. Protein product: CASSDGLGSPLHF.

The chain is built from TRBV18 and TRBJ2-7; D is unclear. Germline values: CDR1 KGHSH, CDR2 LQKENI. V dropped 5 bases and J dropped 0 bases, with 11 bases sitting between them. The CDR3 covers 14 residues. As DNA, the CDR3 is TGTGCCAGCTCAGAGGACGGGTACTCCTACGAGCAGTACTTC. Encoded protein: CASSEDGYSYEQYF.

This clonotype showed up just a few times. The rearrangement uses TRBV19 and TRBJ2-5, with a weak D call TRBD1 (6 bases). The CDR3 extends over 15 amino acids. Trimming removed 4 bases at V and 2 bases at J, with 14 bases between. From germline, CDR1 is LNHDA and CDR2 SQIVND (reference sequence). CDR3 loop: CASSRGGQLQETQYF. CDR3 nucleotides: TGTGCCAGTAGTAGGGGCGGACAGCTTCAAGAGACCCAGTACTTC.

Turning to this clonotype: The final CDR3 position lacks the conserved phenylalanine or tryptophan, pointing to a likely read error. The chain combines TRBV9 with TRBJ1-3; D gene unclear. The CDR3 contains 17 residues. From germline, CDR1 is SGDLS and CDR2 YYNGEE. V shed 3 bases and J shed 0 bases, with 16 bases lying between them. The CDR3 loop is CASSARRTMNSGNTIYY. In nucleotides, the CDR3 is TGTGCCAGCAGCGCACGTCGAACGATGAACTCTGGAAACACCATATATTAT.

A few counts support this clonotype. The chain has TRBV12-3 or TRBV12-4 and TRBJ2-6; D is unresolved. This CDR3 contains 14 residues. Trimming removed 7 bases at V and 0 bases at J, with 7 bases between. As DNA, the CDR3 is TGTGCCAGCAAACAGTTCTCTGGGGCCAACGTCCTGACTTTC. It encodes CASKQFSGANVLTF.

This clonotype has ten or more counts. V usage is TRBV5-1 and J usage is TRBJ1-1, with 10 bases identical to TRBD1. Germline CDR1 and CDR2: SGHRS and YFSETQ. The CDR3 spans 15 residues. V lost 6 bases to trimming and J lost 1 base; unmatched junction nucleotides: 6. The CDR3 region is CASTGTGEWNTEAFF. The CDR3 DNA follows: TGCGCCAGCACCGGGACAGGGGAATGGAACACTGAAGCTTTCTTT.

The chain combines TRBV20-1 with TRBJ2-1, with 8 bases lining up with TRBD2. J lost 5 bases, V lost 6 bases, and 12 bases had no gene match. This CDR3 region has 15 residues. Germline values: CDR1 DFQATT, CDR2 SNEGSKA (reference sequence). In DNA form, the CDR3 reads TGCAGTGCCCACTCGGGACTAGGAGGTAACAATGAGCAGTTCTTC. It yields the protein CSAHSGLGGNNEQFF.

V gene TRBV5-1 combines with J gene TRBJ2-7; D assignment may be TRBD1 or TRBD2 (5 bases each). This CDR3 is built from 15 residues. The germline V gene has CDR1 SGHRS and CDR2 YFSETQ. Trimming shortened V by 5 bases and J by 3 bases, and 18 bases separated the two germline ends. The CDR3 region has the DNA TGCGCCAGCAGTCTTGATCGGGGCAGAGACTACGAGCAGTACTTC. It codes for CASSLDRGRDYEQYF.

This chain joins TRBV4-3 and TRBJ2-3, with 7 bases lining up with TRBD1. V gave up 1 base and J gave up 1 base; unmatched junction bases: 2. The CDR3 is 15 amino acids. Germline V gene data show CDR1 as LGHNA and CDR2 as YSLEER. The DNA of the CDR3 is TGCGCCAGCAGCCAAGGGACAGGCCGCACAGATACGCAGTATTTT. Protein sequence: CASSQGTGRTDTQYF.

V and J are TRBV2 and TRBJ2-1; D not resolved. With 1 base removed from V and 16 bases from J, the gap between germline ends came to 14 bases. The CDR3 spans 12 residues. CDR1 is SNHLY, CDR2 FYNNEI, per germline. CDR3 protein: CASSEDSLAQFF. The DNA for the CDR3 is TGTGCCAGCAGTGAAGACTCGTTGGCCCAATTCTTC. The whole variable domain, remainder taken from reference TRBV2 and TRBJ2-1, is EPEVTQTPSHQVTQMGQEVILRCVPISNHLYFYWYRQILGQKVEFLVSFYNNEISEKSEIFDDQFSVERPDGSNFTLKIRSTKLEDSAMYFCASSEDSLAQFFGPGTRLTVL.

This clonotype was counted at least ten times. This sequence joins TRBV29-1 and TRBJ1-1; tentative D call: TRBD1 (6 bases). The germline V and J ends were trimmed by 1 base and 3 bases, with 12 bases remaining between them. The CDR3 consists of 14 residues. Per the germline V gene, CDR1 is SQVTM and CDR2 is ANQGSEA. As DNA, the CDR3 is TGCAGCGTTGAAGGGACAGAGGAGGACACTGAAGCTTTCTTT. It encodes CSVEGTEEDTEAFF.

The chain combines TRBV12-3 or TRBV12-4 with TRBJ2-7; weak D call: TRBD2 (5 bases). CDR3 size: 15 residues. V lost 2 bases and J lost 2, with 13 bases in between. CDR3 in DNA: TGTGCCAGCAGTTTACGGAGCGGAACCACCTACGAGCAGTACTTC. This sequence encodes CASSLRSGTTYEQYF.

This clonotype has just a few counts. V is TRBV12-3 or TRBV12-4 and J is TRBJ1-2; D remains unclear. The CDR3 totals 14 residues. V was trimmed by 2 bases and J by 4 bases, leaving 11 bases between them. The CDR3 here is CASSLRAAPYGYTF. CDR3 in DNA: TGTGCCAGCAGTTTAAGGGCGGCCCCCTATGGCTACACCTTC.

V and J are TRBV7-9 and TRBJ1-1, with D maybe TRBD1 (6 bases). The CDR3 has 15 amino acids. Germline CDR1 reads SEHNR; CDR2 reads FQNEAQ (reference sequence). V was clipped by 5 bases and J by 5 bases, with 18 bases between them. CDR3 nucleotides: TGTGCCAGCAGCCAGCAACGACAGGTGGGGACTGAAGCTTTCTTT. It encodes CASSQQRQVGTEAFF.

In this sample, this clonotype turned up many times. This sequence joins TRBV11-2 and TRBJ2-3; 8 bases agree with TRBD1. Germline-derived CDR1 and CDR2 are SGHAT and FQNNGV. J gave up 6 bases and V 5 bases, and 16 bases lay outside the gene matches. The CDR3 is 17 residues long. The CDR3 loop reads CASSPGGSGGYSDTQYF. The DNA for the CDR3 is TGTGCCAGCAGCCCTGGGGGGTCAGGGGGCTACTCGGATACGCAGTATTTT.

This clonotype was detected a few times. The gene calls are TRBV20-1 and TRBJ2-1, with D perhaps given as TRBD1 or TRBD2 (5 bases each). CDR3 length: 13 residues. Germline lookup yields CDR1 DFQATT and CDR2 SNEGSKA (reference sequence). Deletions cut 6 bases from V and 6 bases from J, with 15 bases between. The CDR3 spells CSAPGPTSNEQFF. The DNA for the CDR3 is TGCAGTGCCCCGGGACCGACCTCCAATGAGCAGTTCTTC.

The chain uses TRBV6-2 or TRBV6-3 and TRBJ2-7, with TRBD2 matching over 12 bases. Germline CDR1 MNHEY, CDR2 SVGEGT. This CDR3 spans 16 amino acids. After removal of 2 bases from V and 5 bases from J, the junction contained 7 bases not matched to a gene. The CDR3 sequence is CASSYGTSGRLDEQYF. The CDR3 DNA follows: TGTGCCAGCAGTTACGGTACTAGCGGGAGGCTGGACGAGCAGTACTTC.